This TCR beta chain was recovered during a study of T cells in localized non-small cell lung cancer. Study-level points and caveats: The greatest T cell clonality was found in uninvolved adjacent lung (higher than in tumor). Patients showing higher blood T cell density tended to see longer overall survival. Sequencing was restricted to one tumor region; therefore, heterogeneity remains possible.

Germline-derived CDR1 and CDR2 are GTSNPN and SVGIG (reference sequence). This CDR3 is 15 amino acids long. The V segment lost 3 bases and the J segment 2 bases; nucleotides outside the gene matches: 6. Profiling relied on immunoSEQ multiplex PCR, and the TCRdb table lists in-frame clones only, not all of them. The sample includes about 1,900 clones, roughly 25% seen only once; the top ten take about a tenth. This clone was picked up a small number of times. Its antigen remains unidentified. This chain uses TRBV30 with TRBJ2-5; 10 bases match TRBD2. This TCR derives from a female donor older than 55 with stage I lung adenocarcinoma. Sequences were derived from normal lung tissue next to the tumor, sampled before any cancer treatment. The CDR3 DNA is TGTGCCTGGAGCCCAGCGGGAGGGCCGCAAGAGACCCAGTACTTC. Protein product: CAWSPAGGPQETQYF.